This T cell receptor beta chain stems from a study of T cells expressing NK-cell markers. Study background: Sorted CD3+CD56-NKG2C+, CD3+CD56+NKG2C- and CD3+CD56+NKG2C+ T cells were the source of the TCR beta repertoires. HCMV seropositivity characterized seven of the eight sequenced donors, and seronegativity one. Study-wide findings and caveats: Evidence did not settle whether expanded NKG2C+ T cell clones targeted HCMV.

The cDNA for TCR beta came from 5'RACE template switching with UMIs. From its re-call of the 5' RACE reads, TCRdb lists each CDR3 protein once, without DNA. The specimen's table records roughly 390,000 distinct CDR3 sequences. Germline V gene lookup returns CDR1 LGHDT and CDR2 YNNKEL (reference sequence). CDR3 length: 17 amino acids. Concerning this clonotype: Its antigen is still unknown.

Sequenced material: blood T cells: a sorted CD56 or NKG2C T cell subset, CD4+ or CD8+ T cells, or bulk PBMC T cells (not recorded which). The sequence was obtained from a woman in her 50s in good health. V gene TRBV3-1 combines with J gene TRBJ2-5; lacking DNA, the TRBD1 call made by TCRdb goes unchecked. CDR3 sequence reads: CASSPARSPGKEETQYF.